A selection of T cell receptor beta chains follows, all from one sample in a study of PD-1 blockade in classical Hodgkin lymphoma. The table came from immunoSEQ multiplex PCR; TCRdb's copy has only in-frame clones and leaves some out. The profile shows some 64,000 clones, more than 80% of them singletons. The sample in question was peripheral blood mononuclear cells (PBMCs), obtained at baseline. The receptors come from a human donor with classical Hodgkin lymphoma. The CDR3 runs from the conserved cysteine through the conserved F or W. A D gene is named only where the DNA matches it firmly. The size field is filled for only some rows; it gives once, few, many or a size class.

DNA: TGTGCCAGCAGCTTGAGTGGAGATACGCAGTATTTT; CDR3: CASSLSGDTQYF; size: NA; D: NA; V: TRBV11-3; J: TRBJ2-3
DNA: TGTGCCAGCAGTTACGGCATAACCGGGGAGCTGTTTTTT; CDR3: CASSYGITGELFF; size: NA; D: NA; V: TRBV6-6; J: TRBJ2-2
DNA: TGTGCCAGCCACGGGCAGACGCCCTATAGCAATCAGCCCCAGCATTTT; CDR3: CASHGQTPYSNQPQHF; size: once; D: NA; V: TRBV19; J: TRBJ1-5
DNA: TGTGCCAGTAGTCTTTTAGATTCGCATACGCAGTATTTT; CDR3: CASSLLDSHTQYF; size: NA; D: NA; V: TRBV19; J: TRBJ2-3
DNA: TGTGCCAGCAGGCCCCCGGGGGCCAACTATGGCTACACCTTC; CDR3: CASRPPGANYGYTF; size: NA; D: NA; V: TRBV7-9; J: TRBJ1-2
DNA: TGTGCCAGCAGCCCTCAGACAGTTGACAATGAGCAGTTCTTC; CDR3: CASSPQTVDNEQFF; size: NA; D: NA; V: TRBV7-9; J: TRBJ2-1
DNA: TGCGCCAGCAGCTTGGGGGGAGAGAACACTGAAGCTTTCTTT; CDR3: CASSLGGENTEAFF; size: NA; D: NA; V: TRBV5-1; J: TRBJ1-1
DNA: TGTGCCAGCAGCCCATTACAGGGTGGTGAAGCTTTCTTT; CDR3: CASSPLQGGEAFF; size: once; D: NA; V: TRBV7-9; J: TRBJ1-1
DNA: TGTGCCAGCAGCTTGGGGTTAGGGGGAAATGAGCAGTTCTTC; CDR3: CASSLGLGGNEQFF; size: NA; D: NA; V: TRBV5-4; J: TRBJ2-1
DNA: TGCGCCAGCAGCTCCGGGGTTGGAGAGACCCAGTACTTC; CDR3: CASSSGVGETQYF; size: NA; D: NA; V: TRBV5-1; J: TRBJ2-5
DNA: TGTGCCAGCAGGGGGACTAATGAAAAACTGTTTTTT; CDR3: CASRGTNEKLFF; size: NA; D: NA; V: TRBV7-9; J: TRBJ1-4
DNA: TGTGCCAGCAGCCCCCGGACAGGGAGTTACACCTTC; CDR3: CASSPRTGSYTF; size: NA; D: TRBD1; V: TRBV13; J: TRBJ1-2
DNA: TGTGCCAGCAGTTACTCGAGGGGTAGCTCCTACAATGAGCAGTTCTTC; CDR3: CASSYSRGSSYNEQFF; size: NA; D: NA; V: TRBV6-6; J: TRBJ2-1
DNA: TGTGCCAGCAGGGCAGTGGGAGACGATGAGCAGTTCTTC; CDR3: CASRAVGDDEQFF; size: NA; D: NA; V: TRBV11-2; J: TRBJ2-1
DNA: TGTGCCAGTAGATTCAGCCGGGAGCTGTTTTTT; CDR3: CASRFSRELFF; size: NA; D: NA; V: TRBV19; J: TRBJ2-2
DNA: TGTGCTAGCAGCTTAGGGCTACTCAATGAGCAGTTCTTC; CDR3: CASSLGLLNEQFF; size: NA; D: NA; V: TRBV7-7; J: TRBJ2-1
DNA: TGTGCCAGCAGCTTATTGGGGCAGGGCTCGTCTGAAAAACTGTTTTTT; CDR3: CASSLLGQGSSEKLFF; size: once; D: NA; V: TRBV7-9; J: TRBJ1-4
DNA: TGTGCCAGCAGCCAGACTAGCGGGGGGGTGAAGCAGTACTTC; CDR3: CASSQTSGGVKQYF; size: few; D: TRBD2; V: TRBV7-9; J: TRBJ2-7
DNA: TGTGCCAGTAGTGCCGGGGAGACCCAGTACTTC; CDR3: CASSAGETQYF; size: NA; D: NA; V: TRBV19; J: TRBJ2-5
DNA: TGTGCCAGCAGCGTAGGGCAAAAGGGGTCTGGAAACACCATATATTTT; CDR3: CASSVGQKGSGNTIYF; size: NA; D: NA; V: TRBV9; J: TRBJ1-3
DNA: TGTGCCAGCAGCCCACGAATCGGGACCGACTACGAGCAGTACTTC; CDR3: CASSPRIGTDYEQYF; size: NA; D: NA; V: TRBV7-9; J: TRBJ2-7
DNA: TGTGCCAGCAATGGGGAGGGAAGGGACAATGAGCAGTTCTTC; CDR3: CASNGEGRDNEQFF; size: NA; D: TRBD2; V: TRBV6-5; J: TRBJ2-1
DNA: TGTGCCAGCAGCTTGGGCTACGAGCAGTACTTC; CDR3: CASSLGYEQYF; size: NA; D: NA; V: TRBV5-6; J: TRBJ2-7
DNA: TGTGCCAGCAGAATCCTGTCTGGGGCCAACGTCCTGACTTTC; CDR3: CASRILSGANVLTF; size: NA; D: NA; V: TRBV6-5; J: TRBJ2-6
DNA: TGTGCCAGTGACATCCGGGACAGGGGTTTGATAAACTATGGCTACACCTTC; CDR3: CASDIRDRGLINYGYTF; size: NA; D: TRBD1; V: TRBV19; J: TRBJ1-2
DNA: TGTGCCAGCAAGATGGGTGGGAACACTGAAGCTTTCTTT; CDR3: CASKMGGNTEAFF; size: NA; D: NA; V: TRBV6-6; J: TRBJ1-1
DNA: TGTGCCAGCAGTGGGGAAGGGGACACAGATACGCAGTATTTT; CDR3: CASSGEGDTDTQYF; size: NA; D: NA; V: TRBV7-8; J: TRBJ2-3
DNA: TGTGCCAGCAGTTTAGCGCAAAACACTGAAGCTTTCTTT; CDR3: CASSLAQNTEAFF; size: NA; D: NA; V: TRBV27; J: TRBJ1-1
DNA: TGTGCCAGCAGCTCACCCCTTAGGTGGTGGGTCAGAACTGAAGCTTTCTTT; CDR3: CASSSPLRWWVRTEAFF; size: NA; D: NA; V: TRBV5-5; J: TRBJ1-1
DNA: TGTGCCAGCAGTACGAAATGGGGCGATGAAGCTTTCTTT; CDR3: CASSTKWGDEAFF; size: NA; D: NA; V: TRBV7-9; J: TRBJ1-1
DNA: TGTGCCTGGAGACACCCTAGCGGGGGCTTCCTCTTC; CDR3: CAWRHPSGGFLF; size: NA; D: TRBD2; V: TRBV30; J: TRBJ2-1
DNA: TGTGCCTGGAGTACAAGGACCAGGGGTCTCGAGCAGTACTTC; CDR3: CAWSTRTRGLEQYF; size: NA; D: NA; V: TRBV30; J: TRBJ2-7
DNA: TGTGCCAGCAGCGGACAGGGGGGTTCTGAAGCTTTCTTT; CDR3: CASSGQGGSEAFF; size: NA; D: TRBD1; V: TRBV9; J: TRBJ1-1
DNA: TGTGCCAGTAGTATATCCCCGCGAAGCGGGGAGACCCAGTACTTC; CDR3: CASSISPRSGETQYF; size: NA; D: NA; V: TRBV19; J: TRBJ2-5
DNA: TGTGCTAGCAGCTCGGGACCCAATGAGCAGTTCTTC; CDR3: CASSSGPNEQFF; size: NA; D: NA; V: TRBV7-7; J: TRBJ2-1
DNA: TGTGCCAGCAGTCCGAATTCGGTAGCCTATGGCTACACCTTC; CDR3: CASSPNSVAYGYTF; size: NA; D: NA; V: TRBV25-1; J: TRBJ1-2
DNA: TGTGCCAGCGCCGGGGGCCAAGCTTTCTTT; CDR3: CASAGGQAFF; size: few; D: NA; V: TRBV2; J: TRBJ1-1
DNA: TGTGCCAGCAGGGGACAGGGAGTCACTGAAGCTTTCTTT; CDR3: CASRGQGVTEAFF; size: few; D: TRBD1; V: TRBV25-1; J: TRBJ1-1
DNA: TGTGCCAGCCTAAAAGGACAGTCAAACACCGGGGAGCTGTTTTTT; CDR3: CASLKGQSNTGELFF; size: NA; D: NA; V: TRBV6-5; J: TRBJ2-2